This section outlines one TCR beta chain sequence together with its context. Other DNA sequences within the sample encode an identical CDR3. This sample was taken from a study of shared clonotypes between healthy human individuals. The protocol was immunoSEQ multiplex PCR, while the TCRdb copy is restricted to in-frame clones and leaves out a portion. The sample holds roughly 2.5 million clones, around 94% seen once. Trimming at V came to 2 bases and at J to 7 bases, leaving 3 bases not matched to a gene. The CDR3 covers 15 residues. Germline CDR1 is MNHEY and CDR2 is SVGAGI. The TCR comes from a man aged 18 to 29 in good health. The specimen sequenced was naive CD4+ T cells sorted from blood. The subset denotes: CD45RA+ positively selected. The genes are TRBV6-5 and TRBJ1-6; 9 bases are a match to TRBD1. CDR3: CASSYGGQGNSPLHF. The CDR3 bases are TGTGCCAGCAGTTACGGGGGACAGGGAAATTCACCCCTCCACTTT.